This T cell receptor beta chain was observed in a study of CD8 T cells in Susac syndrome (dated by TCRdb to between 2018 and 2021). Concerning the study at large: The study used repertoire sequencing to test whether antigen drove CD8+ T cell activation and differentiation in Susac syndrome. CD8+ T cell repertoire clonality was compared between about a dozen healthy donors, some 14 Susac syndrome patients and some 15 multiple sclerosis patients.

Overall study outcomes, separate from this receptor: The study acknowledged that relatively few individuals were included in the TCR sequencing and HLA analysis.

A remark on this clonotype: Its antigen has not been determined. Per-base quality was not reported, and no clone a single base away is much larger than it.

Peripheral blood CD8+ and CD4+ T cells from healthy donors, Susac syndrome patients and multiple sclerosis patients were profiled by high-throughput TCR beta sequencing. The multiple sclerosis controls were treatment-naive patients who had stable or active relapsing-remitting disease and met the revised McDonald criteria. Bulk CD8+ and CD4+ T cells were purified magnetically by negative isolation, whereas CD8+ TEMRA cells were enriched by FACS. Blood was collected in EDTA tubes and processed within 24 hours, with PBMCs isolated through density gradient centrifugation. PBMCs destined for TCR sequencing were cryopreserved in liquid nitrogen and later thawed in a 37 °C water bath. A purity of at least 90% was achieved for sorted or isolated CD4+, CD8+ and CD8+ TEMRA cells. RNA was extracted using the RNeasy kit, and about 0.5 to 1 microgram was reverse transcribed with random hexamers. The immunoSEQ multiplex PCR assay, covering 54 Vbeta and 13 Jbeta segments, was used to amplify TCR beta CDR3 regions. PCR amplification bias was corrected using a synthetic template baseline for primer optimization and computational correction. The study's processing was this. Only productive sequences were kept, with reads annotated to V, D and J genes according to IMGT and analyzed in immunoSEQ Analyzer. Clonality was calculated as one minus the Shannon entropy normalized by log2 of the number of productive unique sequences. For each patient and control, public and private clones were evaluated among the 100 most prevalent clones. Susac-specific clones were defined as absent from healthy and MS cohorts, around 1,000 published viral clones and other ImmuneACCESS disease sequences. TCRdb reprocessed the public reads (quality trimming at Q25 with fastp, clone calling with MiXCR) and kept in-frame beta chains. Each entry merges the rows of one CDR3 protein and shows their most common DNA and genes. The authors' filters were not applied to this entry. This sample is represented by 250,000 to 300,000 distinct CDR3 sequences; 75% to 90% of them were singletons. The ten top clones hold 0.18% of the sample.

The sample taken for sequencing was CD8+ T cells from PBMCs. The source is a human donor with multiple sclerosis.

The CDR3 reads as follows: CASSLEGPSGEQFF. The nucleotides are TGCGCCAGCAGCTTGGAGGGGCCGAGCGGTGAGCAGTTCTTC. The chain joins TRBV5-1 to TRBJ2-1; the D segment might be TRBD1 or TRBD2, since each matches 5 bases. Including the terminal cysteine and phenylalanine, the CDR3 comprises 14 residues. This entry keeps only the CDR3 DNA: 42 bases, framed from base 1. The V and J ends are trimmed by 0 bases and 9 bases, leaving 13 bases between them. From a lookup of the germline V gene, CDR1 and CDR2 are SGHRS and YFSETQ.